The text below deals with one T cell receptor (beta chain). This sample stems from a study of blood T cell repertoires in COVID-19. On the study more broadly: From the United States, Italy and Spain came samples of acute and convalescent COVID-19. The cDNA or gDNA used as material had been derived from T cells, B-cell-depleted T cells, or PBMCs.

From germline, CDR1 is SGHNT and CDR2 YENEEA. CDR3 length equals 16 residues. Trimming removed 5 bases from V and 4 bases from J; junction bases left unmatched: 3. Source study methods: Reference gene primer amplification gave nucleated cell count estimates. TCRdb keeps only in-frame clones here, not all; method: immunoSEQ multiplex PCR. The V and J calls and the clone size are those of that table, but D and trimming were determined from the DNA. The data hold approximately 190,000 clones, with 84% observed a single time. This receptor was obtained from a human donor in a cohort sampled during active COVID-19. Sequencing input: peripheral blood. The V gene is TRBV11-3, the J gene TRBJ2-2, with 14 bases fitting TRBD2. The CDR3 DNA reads TGTGCCAGCAGCCAAGGGACTAGCGGGAGCACCGGGGAGCTGTTTTTT. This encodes CASSQGTSGSTGELFF.